This T cell receptor (beta chain) was retrieved from a study of T cell responses to AZD1222 COVID-19 vaccine. Study results and caveats: The donors showed a predominance of white British ancestry and of females, with possible underestimation of clonal diversity. Within unmutated variant regions lay the reported targets of nearly half of spike-specific TCRs.

Method: immunoSEQ multiplex PCR; TCRdb's copy keeps in-frame clones and lacks some. In the table there are roughly 70,000 clones, 75% to 90% of which are singletons. Germline V gives CDR1 SNHLY, CDR2 FYNNEI. The CDR3 loop spans 12 amino acids. The V end lost 9 bases, the J end lost 3 bases, and 10 bases lay between the germline ends. In the case of this clone: Its matching antigen is unknown.

The V call is TRBV2, the J call TRBJ2-3, with D perhaps TRBD2 (5 bases). The sequenced sample was peripheral blood, obtained 28 days after the second AZD1222 dose. The TCR was taken from an adult who received the AZD1222 COVID-19 vaccine. This CDR3 is CASEGQTDTQYF. The DNA of the CDR3 is TGTGCCAGTGAGGGCCAAACAGATACGCAGTATTTT.